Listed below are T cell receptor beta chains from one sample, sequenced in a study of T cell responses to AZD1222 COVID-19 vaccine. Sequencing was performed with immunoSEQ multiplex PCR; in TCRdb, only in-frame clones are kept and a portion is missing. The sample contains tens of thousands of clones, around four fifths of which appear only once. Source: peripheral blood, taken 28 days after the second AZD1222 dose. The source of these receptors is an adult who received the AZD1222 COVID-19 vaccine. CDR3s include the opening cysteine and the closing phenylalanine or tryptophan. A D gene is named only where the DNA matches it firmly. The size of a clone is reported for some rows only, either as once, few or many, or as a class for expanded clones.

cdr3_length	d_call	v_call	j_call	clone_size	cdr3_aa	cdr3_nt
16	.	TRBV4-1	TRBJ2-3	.	CASSQVRGGVADTQYF	TGCGCCAGCAGCCAAGTAAGGGGGGGAGTCGCAGATACGCAGTATTTT
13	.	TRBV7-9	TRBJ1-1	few	CASSLEGGREAFF	TGTGCCAGCAGCTTAGAAGGTGGCAGAGAAGCTTTCTTT
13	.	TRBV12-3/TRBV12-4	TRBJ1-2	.	CASSFGRKDAYTF	TGTGCCAGCAGTTTCGGCCGGAAGGATGCGTACACCTTC
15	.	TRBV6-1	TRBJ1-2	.	CASTPSGVENYGYTF	TGTGCCAGCACCCCATCCGGGGTTGAGAACTATGGCTACACCTTC
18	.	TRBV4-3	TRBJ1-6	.	CASSQERGLDAYNSPLHF	TGCGCCAGCAGCCAAGAACGGGGTCTGGACGCCTATAATTCACCCCTCCACTTT
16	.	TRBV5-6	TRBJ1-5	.	CASSFRGRGYNQPQHF	TGTGCCAGCAGCTTCAGGGGTAGGGGCTACAATCAGCCCCAGCATTTT
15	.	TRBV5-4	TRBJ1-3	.	CASSLGTPSGNTIYF	TGTGCCAGCAGCTTGGGCACTCCCTCTGGAAACACCATATATTTT
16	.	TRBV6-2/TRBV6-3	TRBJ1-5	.	CASSYPIGGSNQPQHF	TGTGCCAGCAGTTACCCGATTGGGGGGAGCAATCAGCCCCAGCATTTT
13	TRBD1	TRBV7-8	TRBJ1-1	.	CASSGQGSVEAFF	TGTGCCAGCAGCGGACAGGGCTCAGTTGAAGCTTTCTTT
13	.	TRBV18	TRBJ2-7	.	CASSANPWAVQYF	TGTGCCAGCTCCGCCAATCCGTGGGCTGTGCAGTACTTC
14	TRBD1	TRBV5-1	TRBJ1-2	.	CASSLGDRGRGYTF	TGCGCCAGCAGCTTGGGAGACAGGGGGCGCGGCTACACCTTC
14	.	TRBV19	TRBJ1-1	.	CASMMDRLNTEAFF	TGTGCCAGTATGATGGACAGACTGAACACTGAAGCTTTCTTT
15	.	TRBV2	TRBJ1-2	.	CASRKDKGAGYGYTF	TGTGCCAGCAGGAAAGATAAGGGAGCGGGCTATGGCTACACCTTC
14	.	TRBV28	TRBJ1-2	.	CASSFTQLPYGYTF	TGTGCCAGCAGTTTCACACAGCTCCCCTATGGCTACACCTTC
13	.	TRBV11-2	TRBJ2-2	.	CASSLDRAGELFF	TGTGCCAGCAGCTTAGATCGGGCCGGGGAGCTGTTTTTT
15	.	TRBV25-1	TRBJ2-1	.	CASSLGQGTYNEQFF	TGTGCCAGCAGCCTGGGGCAAGGAACTTACAATGAGCAGTTCTTC
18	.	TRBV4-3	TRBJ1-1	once	CASSQDWGGRGLNTEAFF	TGCGCCAGCAGCCAAGATTGGGGGGGAAGGGGATTGAACACTGAAGCTTTCTTT
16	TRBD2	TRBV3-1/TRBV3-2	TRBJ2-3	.	CASSLTLELAGDTQYF	TGTGCCAGCAGCCTCACCTTGGAACTAGCGGGGGATACGCAGTATTTT
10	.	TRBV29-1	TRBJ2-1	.	CSGLVDEQFF	TGCAGCGGACTAGTTGATGAGCAGTTCTTC
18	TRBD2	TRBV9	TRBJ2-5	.	CASSVEGRGLAGQETQYF	TGTGCCAGCAGCGTAGAGGGGAGGGGACTAGCGGGGCAAGAGACCCAGTACTTC
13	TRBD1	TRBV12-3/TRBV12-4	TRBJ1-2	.	CASNSGGNYGYTF	TGTGCCAGCAATTCAGGGGGCAACTATGGCTACACCTTC
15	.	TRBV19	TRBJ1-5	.	CASSIWSGGNQPQHF	TGTGCCAGTAGTATTTGGTCTGGGGGCAATCAGCCCCAGCATTTT
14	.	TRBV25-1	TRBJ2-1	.	CASSDPRYINEQFF	TGTGCCAGCAGTGACCCACGCTATATCAATGAGCAGTTCTTC
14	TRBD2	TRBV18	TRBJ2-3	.	CASLERGGKDTQYF	TGTGCCAGCTTGGAGCGGGGGGGCAAGGATACGCAGTATTTT
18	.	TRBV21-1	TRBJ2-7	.	CASSQYPSMAKGLHEQYF	TGTGCCAGCAGCCAGTACCCCTCGATGGCGAAAGGACTCCACGAGCAGTACTTC
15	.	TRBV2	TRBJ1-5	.	CASSRTRQINQPQHF	TGTGCCAGCAGTCGAACAAGACAGATAAATCAGCCCCAGCATTTT
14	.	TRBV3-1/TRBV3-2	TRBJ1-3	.	CASSQGVSGNTIYF	TGTGCCAGCAGCCAAGGCGTCTCTGGAAACACCATATATTTT
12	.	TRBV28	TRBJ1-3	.	CASITQGNTIYF	TGTGCCAGCATCACCCAGGGAAACACCATATATTTT
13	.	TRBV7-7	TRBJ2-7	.	CASSLGEPYEQYF	TGTGCCAGCAGCTTGGGGGAGCCCTACGAGCAGTACTTC
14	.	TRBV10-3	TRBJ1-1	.	CAISDWRLDTEAFF	TGTGCCATCAGTGATTGGCGGTTGGACACTGAAGCTTTCTTT
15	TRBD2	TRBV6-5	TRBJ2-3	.	CASSYRAGVPDTQYF	TGTGCCAGCAGTTACAGGGCGGGAGTCCCGGATACGCAGTATTTT
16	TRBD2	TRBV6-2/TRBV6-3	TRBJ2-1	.	CASSYPSGGSANEQFF	TGTGCCAGCAGTTACCCTAGCGGGGGAAGTGCGAATGAGCAGTTCTTC
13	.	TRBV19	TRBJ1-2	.	CASSMGRYYGYTF	TGTGCCAGTAGTATGGGGCGATACTATGGCTACACCTTC
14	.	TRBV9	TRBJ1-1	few	CASSVDDPNTEAFF	TGTGCCAGCAGCGTAGACGATCCGAACACTGAAGCTTTCTTT
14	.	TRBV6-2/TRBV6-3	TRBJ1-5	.	CASSTDSYNQPQHF	TGTGCCAGCAGTACGGACAGCTACAATCAGCCCCAGCATTTT
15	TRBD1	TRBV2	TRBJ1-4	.	CASSPRTGGDEKLFF	TGTGCCAGCAGCCCTAGGACAGGGGGTGACGAAAAACTGTTTTTT
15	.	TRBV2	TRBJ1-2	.	CASSDGAGSGYGYTF	TGTGCCAGCAGTGATGGTGCAGGGAGTGGTTATGGCTACACCTTC
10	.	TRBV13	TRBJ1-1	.	CASSLVEAFF	TGTGCCAGCAGCTTAGTTGAAGCTTTCTTT
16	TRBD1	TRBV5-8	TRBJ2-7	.	CASSFFRGTTAYEQYF	TGTGCCAGCAGCTTCTTCAGGGGGACAACGGCCTACGAGCAGTACTTC
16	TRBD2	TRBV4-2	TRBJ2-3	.	CASSREEPGGGDTQYF	TGTGCCAGCAGCCGAGAAGAACCCGGGGGGGGCGATACGCAGTATTTT
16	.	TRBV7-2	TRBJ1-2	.	CASSLYPQGSIYGYTF	TGTGCCAGCAGCTTATATCCCCAGGGGAGTATCTATGGCTACACCTTC
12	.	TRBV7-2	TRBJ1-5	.	CASSRTNQPQHF	TGTGCCAGCAGCCGAACAAATCAGCCCCAGCATTTT
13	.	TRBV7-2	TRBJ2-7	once	CASSLLLPYEQYF	TGTGCCAGCAGTCTTCTACTGCCCTACGAGCAGTACTTC